This TCR beta chain stems from a study of T cell responses to AZD1222 COVID-19 vaccine. The CDR3 is made up of 13 amino acids. V was pared by 5 bases and J by 8 bases, with 8 bases of the junction left unmatched. Germline values: CDR1 SEHNR, CDR2 FQNEAQ (reference sequence). A note on this clone: The target antigen is unknown.

Study outcomes and limitations: White British people made up most donors, females outnumbered males, and clonal diversity was possibly underestimated.

The method was immunoSEQ multiplex PCR; TCRdb's version includes in-frame clones alone and lacks a portion of them. The table lists over 100,000 clones, around nine tenths of them singletons, with roughly 8.4% in the top ten. The genes are TRBV7-9 and TRBJ1-2; 7 bases align to TRBD1. The TCR originated in an adult in good health. Sequencing was performed on peripheral blood, taken on day 0 of AZD1222 vaccination. Here the CDR3 DNA reads TGTGCCAGCAGCAAACAGGGGACGGGAGGCTACACCTTC. Translation: CASSKQGTGGYTF.